The 30 T cell receptor beta chains below were found in one sample sequenced in a study of T cells after yellow fever vaccination. TCRdb independently ran MiXCR on the 5' RACE reads; one entry per CDR3 protein. The sample gives some 250,000 distinct CDR3 sequences, 6.9% of which show up once; roughly 0.93% is in the top ten. The starting material was CD4+ T cells sorted from PBMCs, obtained 15 days after the yellow fever booster vaccination. The receptors derive from a man aged 25-45 years who received the YFV17D yellow fever vaccine.

This clonotype was detected ten times or more. The chain carries TRBV6-5 and TRBJ2-6, with 7 bases identical to TRBD1. After removal of 3 bases from V and 2 bases from J, the junction contained 7 bases not matched to a gene. Germline lookup yields CDR1 MNHEY and CDR2 SVGAGI. The CDR3 loop spans 17 amino acids. The CDR3 here is CASSYNRGLPGANVLTF. DNA of the CDR3: TGTGCCAGCAGTTATAACAGGGGCTTGCCTGGGGCCAACGTCCTGACTTTC.

This clonotype turned up a few times. V usage is TRBV7-8 and J usage is TRBJ2-1; D unresolved. Germline-derived CDR1 and CDR2 are SGHVS and FQNEAQ. The CDR3 contains 13 residues. Trimming cost V 2 bases and J 7 bases, with 9 bases left between them. CDR3 amino acids: CASSLNVLNEQFF. The CDR3 DNA is TGTGCCAGCAGCTTAAACGTCTTAAATGAGCAGTTCTTC.

The genes are TRBV3-1 and TRBJ2-4; D might be TRBD2 (6 bases). Germline CDR1 reads LGHDT; CDR2 reads YNNKEL (reference sequence). Deletions cut 0 bases from V and 6 bases from J, with 9 bases between. The CDR3 contains 14 residues. In DNA, the CDR3 is TGTGCCAGCAGCCAAGAAGTCGGGAGAAACATTCAGTACTTC. As protein: CASSQEVGRNIQYF.

The rearrangement links TRBV9 to TRBJ2-1; D is unresolved. The CDR3 extends over 15 amino acids. Between the trimmed V and J ends, which lost 2 bases and 0 bases, there was a span of 9 bases. CDR1 is SGDLS, CDR2 YYNGEE, per germline. The DNA for the CDR3 is TGTGCCAGCAGCGTCGACTGGAGCTCCTACAATGAGCAGTTCTTC. As protein: CASSVDWSSYNEQFF. The full variable domain, in which reference TRBV9 and TRBJ2-1 provide the parts outside the CDR3, is DSGVTQTPKHLITATGQRVTLRCSPRSGDLSVYWYQQSLDQGLQFLIQYYNGEERAKGNILERFSAQQFPDLHSELNLSSLELGDSALYFCASSVDWSSYNEQFFGPGTRLTVL.

This sequence joins TRBV27 and TRBJ2-7; D is ambiguous. V lost 4 bases and J lost 7, with 14 bases in between. CDR1 is MNHEY, CDR2 SMNVEV, per germline (reference sequence). The CDR3 is 13 amino acids. Written as DNA, the CDR3 is TGTGCCAGCAGTTCACTGGGATATGGTGAGCAGTACTTC. Amino acids: CASSSLGYGEQYF.

This clonotype was observed a handful of times. CDR3 region: CSVGLERQETQYF. The DNA of the CDR3 is TGCAGCGTTGGGCTGGAGCGGCAAGAGACCCAGTACTTC. The rearrangement joins TRBV29-1 to TRBJ2-5; weak D call: TRBD2 (5 bases). Germline V gives CDR1 SQVTM, CDR2 ANQGSEA. This CDR3 is 13 amino acids long. V was shortened by 4 bases and J by 2 bases, with 11 bases between the two germline ends.

The V call is TRBV7-6, the J call TRBJ2-7; D assignment may be TRBD1 or TRBD2 (6 bases each). The V end was cut by 4 bases, the J end by 7 bases, with 17 bases between. Looked up from germline, CDR1 is SGHVS and CDR2 is FNYEAQ. CDR3 length: 14 residues. The CDR3, as DNA: TGTGCCAGCAGCTCCAGACCGGGGGCGGATGAGCAGTACTTC. Amino acid sequence: CASSSRPGADEQYF.

The chain uses TRBV7-2 and TRBJ2-2; TRBD1 might be the D (7 bases). From germline, CDR1 is SGHTA and CDR2 FQGNSA. The CDR3 runs 16 residues. The ends were cut back, 8 bases at V and 0 bases at J, with 16 bases in the middle. The CDR3 nucleotides are TGTGCCAGCGCCCCTGGAGGGACAGCGAACACCGGGGAGCTGTTTTTT. This encodes CASAPGGTANTGELFF.

This clonotype was found a few times. This chain connects TRBV6-1 to TRBJ2-2; 11 bases match TRBD2. The CDR3 runs to 16 residues. Unmatched junction bases numbered 10, after V lost 6 bases and J lost 7 bases. Germline values: CDR1 MNHNS, CDR2 SASEGT. CDR3 DNA sequence: TGTGCCAGCAGCCGAACGACTAGCGGGATAGGCGGGGAGCTGTTTTTT. This sequence encodes CASSRTTSGIGGELFF.

This clonotype turned up a few times. The chain has TRBV11-2 and TRBJ2-3; tentatively, D is TRBD1 or TRBD2 (5 bases each). Germline V gives CDR1 SGHAT, CDR2 FQNNGV. V shed 6 bases and J shed 2 bases, with 15 bases lying between them. This CDR3 contains 15 residues. The CDR3 DNA reads TGTGCCAGCAGATGGCAGGGAGCCGACACAGATACGCAGTATTTT. Protein sequence: CASRWQGADTDTQYF.

This clonotype was observed once. The J gene is TRBJ2-1, the V gene TRBV5-4; 9 bases map to TRBD2. The germline gives CDR1 SGHNT, CDR2 YYREEE (reference sequence). The CDR3 loop spans 16 amino acids. V dropped 0 bases and J dropped 4; count of bases not matched to a gene: 5. The chain's CDR3 is CASSLAMTSGYNEQFF. The CDR3 DNA is TGTGCCAGCAGCTTGGCCATGACTAGCGGTTACAATGAGCAGTTCTTC.

This clonotype was picked up many times. The CDR3 DNA is TGTGCCAGCAGCCAAGTCGTGCACGAGCAGTACTTC. Translation gives CASSQVVHEQYF. The V and J genes are TRBV3-1 and TRBJ2-7; no clear D. Germline V lookup: CDR1 LGHDT, CDR2 YNNKEL (reference sequence). This CDR3 spans 12 amino acids. The V end lost 1 base, the J end lost 5 bases, and 6 bases lay between the germline ends.

The table lists this clonotype with a few counts. The chain carries TRBV18 and TRBJ2-1; TRBD2 agrees at 8 bases. The CDR3 covers 16 residues. J was trimmed by 8 bases and V by 5 bases; bases with no gene match: 14. Germline CDR1 KGHSH, CDR2 LQKENI. This CDR3 is CASSTRLARKQDEQFF. DNA of the CDR3: TGTGCCAGCTCAACAAGACTAGCGCGGAAACAGGATGAGCAGTTCTTC. The complete variable domain, with remaining parts taken from reference TRBV18 and TRBJ2-1, reads NAGVMQNPRHLVRRRGQEARLRCSPMKGHSHVYWYRQLPEEGLKFMVYLQKENIIDESGMPKERFSAEFPKEGPSILRIQQVVRGDSAAYFCASSTRLARKQDEQFFGPGTRLTVL.

The table lists this clonotype with a few counts. This chain connects TRBV28 to TRBJ1-5, with 8 nucleotides matching TRBD1. This CDR3 is built from 16 residues. Unmatched junction bases numbered 13, after V lost 8 bases and J lost 4 bases. Germline loops: CDR1 MDHEN, CDR2 SYDVKM. CDR3 sequence reads: CASRPSGQAKNQPQHF. The DNA of the CDR3 is TGTGCCAGCCGTCCCTCGGGACAGGCAAAGAATCAGCCCCAGCATTTT.

This clonotype was observed many times. CDR3 bases: TGTGCCATCAGTGCGAGGGCGCGGGACTATGGCTACACCTTC. This codes for CAISARARDYGYTF. The chain links TRBV10-3 to TRBJ1-2; D gene uncertain. V was trimmed by 4 bases and J by 3 bases, leaving 12 bases between them. The germline CDR1 and CDR2 sequences are ENHRY and SYGVKD. The CDR3 is 14 residues long.

This clonotype turned up a few times. The J gene is TRBJ2-1, the V gene TRBV12-3 or TRBV12-4; D may match TRBD1 or TRBD2 (5 bases each). The V end lost 6 bases, the J end lost 11 bases, and 11 bases lay between the germline ends. The CDR3 is made up of 11 amino acids. In DNA form, the CDR3 reads TGTGCCAGCAGGGCTTGGGACCAGCAGTTCTTC. It specifies CASRAWDQQFF.

The V and J genes are TRBV7-3 and TRBJ2-1; no clear D gene. The CDR3 totals 13 residues. The V end lost 5 bases, the J end lost 7 bases, and 12 bases lay between the germline ends. Germline loops: CDR1 SGHTA, CDR2 FQGTGA. CDR3: CASSPEAKNEQFF. In DNA, the CDR3 is TGTGCCAGCAGCCCCGAGGCGAAGAATGAGCAGTTCTTC.

This clonotype turned up a few times. This sequence joins TRBV9 and TRBJ2-5; 9 positions agree with TRBD2. Germline CDR1 SGDLS, CDR2 YYNGEE. This CDR3 is 14 amino acids long. V shed 0 bases and J 5 bases; nucleotides not matched to a gene: 2. The CDR3 reads CASSVVAGEETQYF. In DNA form, the CDR3 reads TGTGCCAGCAGCGTAGTAGCGGGAGAGGAGACCCAGTACTTC.

There are many counts of this clonotype. The chain recombines TRBV20-1 with TRBJ2-7; D not certain. The germline V gene encodes CDR1 DFQATT and CDR2 SNEGSKA (reference sequence). This CDR3 has 12 amino acids. The V end was cut by 4 bases, the J end by 5 bases, with 12 bases between. The CDR3 DNA is TGCAGTGCTAAGGGCTCTCGGAACGAGCAGTACTTC. Amino acid sequence: CSAKGSRNEQYF.

In this sample, this clonotype turned up many times. The chain is built from TRBV6-5 and TRBJ1-6; TRBD1 is a possible D gene (5 bases). The V and J ends lost 6 bases and 9 bases respectively, with 12 bases between them. This CDR3 comprises 13 residues. Germline-derived CDR1 and CDR2 are MNHEY and SVGAGI. CDR3 nucleotide sequence: TGTGCCAGCAGACTAGGGGTGGGTTCACCCCTCCACTTT. Protein: CASRLGVGSPLHF.

This clonotype has only a few counts. In nucleotides, the CDR3 is TGCAGCGGGAACAGGGGGCGGGAGACCCAGTACTTC. Amino acids: CSGNRGRETQYF. The gene calls are TRBV29-1 and TRBJ2-5; 9 bases match TRBD1. This CDR3 contains 12 residues. The germline gives CDR1 SQVTM, CDR2 ANQGSEA. The J segment lost 5 bases and the V segment lost 7 bases, leaving 5 bases of the junction unmatched.

This clonotype showed up many times. The chain uses TRBV7-3 and TRBJ2-1; D gene unclear. The CDR3 contains 13 residues. Germline CDR1 SGHTA, CDR2 FQGTGA. Trimming pared 4 bases from V and 3 bases from J, leaving 7 bases between. The CDR3 DNA reads as TGTGCCAGCAGCTCGGAAAACTACAATGAGCAGTTCTTC. Amino acids: CASSSENYNEQFF.

This clonotype was detected ten times or more. The chain combines TRBV5-1 with TRBJ2-1; TRBD2 matches at 12 bases. This CDR3 has 17 amino acids. Germline V gene data show CDR1 as SGHRS and CDR2 as YFSETQ. V gave up 0 bases and J gave up 8 bases; unmatched junction bases: 9. The CDR3 here is CASSLGLLAGGSHEQFF. The CDR3 DNA follows: TGCGCCAGCAGCTTGGGATTACTAGCGGGAGGAAGCCATGAGCAGTTCTTC.

This clonotype occurred a few times. The genes are TRBV7-8 and TRBJ2-3; no firm D call. The germline gives CDR1 SGHVS, CDR2 FQNEAQ. V was cut by 1 base and J by 6 bases, with 11 bases left in between. The CDR3 has 14 amino acids. The CDR3 region is CASSLGSPRDTQYF. Here the CDR3 DNA reads TGTGCCAGCAGCTTAGGGAGTCCGAGGGATACGCAGTATTTT.

CDR3 protein: CSASSGVCTEAFF. As DNA, the CDR3 is TGCAGTGCTAGTTCAGGGGTGTGTACTGAAGCTTTCTTT. The chain employs TRBV20-1 and TRBJ1-1, with TRBD1 as a possible D gene (6 bases). V lost 3 bases and J lost 5, with 13 bases in between. Germline CDR1 is DFQATT and CDR2 is SNEGSKA (reference sequence). The length of the CDR3 is 13 residues.

This sequence joins TRBV19 and TRBJ2-1; TRBD1 matches at 7 bases. Losses at the gene ends were 5 bases for V and 7 bases for J; bases not matched to a gene: 14. Germline assignment: CDR1 LNHDA and CDR2 SQIVND (reference sequence). The CDR3 contains 16 residues. The CDR3 here is CASSARAGGLGNEQFF. CDR3 bases: TGTGCCAGTAGTGCCCGGGCAGGGGGTTTAGGGAATGAGCAGTTCTTC.

This chain uses TRBV4-3 with TRBJ2-3; 9 positions match TRBD1. Losses at the gene ends were 4 bases for V and 4 bases for J; bases not matched to a gene: 18. Germline V gene lookup returns CDR1 LGHNA and CDR2 YSLEER. This CDR3 region has 19 residues. The CDR3: CASSLAPLAGTGSADTQYF. CDR3 coding DNA: TGCGCCAGCAGCCTAGCCCCACTGGCGGGGACAGGGTCCGCAGATACGCAGTATTTT.

This clonotype has a handful of counts. The chain has TRBV20-1 and TRBJ2-5; D may match TRBD1 or TRBD2 (5 bases each). The germline V gene has CDR1 DFQATT and CDR2 SNEGSKA (reference sequence). The CDR3 has 14 residues. Between the trimmed V and J ends, which lost 5 bases and 2 bases, there was a span of 15 bases. As DNA, the CDR3 is TGCAGTGCTGTCCGGGACGCCCGACAAGAGACCCAGTACTTC. Its translation: CSAVRDARQETQYF.

At least ten counts were recorded for this clonotype. The chain recombines TRBV6-5 with TRBJ2-7, with 8 bases lining up with TRBD1. With 8 bases clipped from V and 4 bases from J, the junction kept 7 bases outside the gene matches. This CDR3 comprises 13 residues. Germline CDR1 reads MNHEY; CDR2 reads SVGAGI. CDR3 nucleotides: TGTGCCAGCCAGGACAGGGTCGGTTACGAGCAGTACTTC. This encodes CASQDRVGYEQYF.

The chain employs TRBV25-1 and TRBJ2-5, with a weak D call TRBD2 (5 bases). Germline CDR1 is MGHDK and CDR2 is SYGVNS. The CDR3 is 15 residues long. V was clipped by 3 bases and J by 5 bases, with 16 bases between them. The CDR3 protein is CASSDPSEGLETQYF. The CDR3 nucleotides read TGTGCCAGCAGTGACCCATCAGAGGGTTTGGAGACCCAGTACTTC.